The 17 T cell receptor beta chains listed next were all sequenced from one sample in a study of early T cells in non-severe SARS-CoV-2 infection. TCRdb redid the calling of the 5' RACE reads with MiXCR, one entry per CDR3 protein. This sample yields 49,000 or so distinct CDR3 sequences, of which under 7% are seen a single time; approximately 3% belongs to the top ten. This sample comprised whole blood, obtained at baseline. Receptors were obtained from an adult who was a healthcare worker with PCR-confirmed SARS-CoV-2 infection or an uninfected control (not recorded which).

This clonotype has a count of ten or more. The V gene is TRBV29-1, the J gene TRBJ2-7, with D tentatively TRBD1 or TRBD2 (5 bases each). Germline V CDR1 and CDR2: SQVTM, ANQGSEA. V was clipped by 7 bases and J by 7 bases, with 20 bases between them. The CDR3 is 13 amino acids. The CDR3 loop is CSAGTGVAWEQYF. The DNA for the CDR3 is TGCAGCGCCGGGACGGGCGTGGCGTGGGAGCAGTACTTC.

This clonotype turned up a few times. The chain couples TRBV7-2 to TRBJ2-5, with 7 bases lining up with TRBD2. V shed 0 bases, J shed 1 base, and the junction held 2 bases outside the gene matches. Germline values: CDR1 SGHTA, CDR2 FQGNSA. This CDR3 comprises 15 residues. The CDR3 loop is CASSLAGGSQETQYF. CDR3 nucleotides: TGTGCCAGCAGCTTAGCGGGGGGGTCCCAAGAGACCCAGTACTTC.

This clonotype was observed many times. CDR3 in amino acids: CASSPGTGDYYEQYF. CDR3 bases: TGCGCCAGCAGCCCTGGGACAGGGGATTACTACGAGCAGTACTTC. The gene calls are TRBV4-3 and TRBJ2-7; 10 nucleotides match TRBD1. The germline V gene has CDR1 LGHNA and CDR2 YSLEER. V lost 4 bases, J lost 3 bases, and 6 bases stayed unmatched. CDR3 length equals 15 residues.

V and J are TRBV2 and TRBJ2-1; D gene unclear. This CDR3 has 14 residues. V was clipped by 3 bases and J by 2 bases, with 8 bases between them. CDR1 and CDR2 from the germline V gene are SNHLY and FYNNEI. The CDR3 reads CASSDLPAYNEQFF. Here the CDR3 DNA reads TGTGCCAGCAGTGACTTACCGGCCTACAATGAGCAGTTCTTC.

This clonotype occurred a few times. The V gene is TRBV19, the J gene TRBJ2-1; 14 bases agree with TRBD2. Germline V lookup: CDR1 LNHDA, CDR2 SQIVND (reference sequence). The CDR3 is 18 residues long. V lost 6 bases and J lost 0; bases outside the gene matches: 7. The CDR3 DNA follows: TGTGCCAGTAGCCACGGGACTAGCGGGGGCCGCTCCTACAATGAGCAGTTCTTC. Translating gives CASSHGTSGGRSYNEQFF.

This rearrangement joins TRBV5-7 to TRBJ1-6; maybe TRBD1 (5 bases). TRBV5-7 is filed as an ORF, its function uncertain. The CDR3 has 12 residues. Between the trimmed V and J ends, which lost 0 bases and 15 bases, there was a span of 10 bases. Here the CDR3 reads CASSLGGGRLHF. CDR3 sequence (DNA): TGTGCCAGCAGCTTGGGGGGCGGGCGCCTCCACTTT.

This clonotype was counted only a few times. The chain uses TRBV25-1 and TRBJ2-3; no clear D. Germline V CDR1 and CDR2: MGHDK, SYGVNS. Trimming took 0 bases from V and 0 from J, leaving 4 bases between them. CDR3 length: 14 amino acids. The CDR3 spells CASSEYGSTDTQYF. The DNA for the CDR3 is TGTGCCAGCAGTGAATATGGCAGCACAGATACGCAGTATTTT.

This clonotype was seen repeatedly, ten times or more. The V and J genes are TRBV11-3 and TRBJ2-7; no firm D call. V was clipped by 3 bases and J by 5 bases, with 8 bases between them. Germline loops: CDR1 SGHNT, CDR2 YENEEA. The CDR3 has 12 residues. DNA for the CDR3: TGTGCCAGCAGCTTCTCCGGTAACGAGCAGTACTTC. Protein: CASSFSGNEQYF.

This clonotype was recorded a few times. The rearrangement links TRBV7-9 to TRBJ1-3; weak D call: TRBD1 (6 bases). The CDR3 extends over 15 amino acids. The V end lost 4 bases, the J end lost 4 bases, and 14 bases lay between the germline ends. In germline, CDR1 is SEHNR, CDR2 FQNEAQ (reference sequence). CDR3 loop: CASSSMLTGGNTIYF. In DNA form, the CDR3 reads TGTGCCAGCAGCTCCATGCTGACAGGCGGAAACACCATATATTTT.

This clonotype was counted ten times or more. The chain uses TRBV20-1 and TRBJ2-7; 7 bases agree with TRBD1. CDR1 is DFQATT and CDR2 is SNEGSKA in the germline V gene (reference sequence). With V trimmed by 4 bases and J by 0 bases, 9 bases remained unmatched. This CDR3 has 15 amino acids. The CDR3 is CSAIQPGQHSYEQYF. CDR3 nucleotide sequence: TGCAGTGCTATACAACCGGGACAGCACTCCTACGAGCAGTACTTC.

This clonotype was recorded many times. The V call is TRBV7-6, the J call TRBJ1-1; D is uncertain. Per the germline V gene, CDR1 is SGHVS and CDR2 is FNYEAQ. V shed 5 bases and J shed 4 bases, with 17 bases lying between them. The CDR3 is 15 amino acids. CDR3 protein: CASSPLVWLPTEAFF. The DNA of the CDR3 is TGTGCCAGCAGCCCTCTCGTATGGTTACCCACTGAAGCTTTCTTT.

The sample holds a few counts of this clonotype. The V call is TRBV6-2 or TRBV6-3, the J call TRBJ2-6; unclear D gene. Germline CDR1 reads MNHEY; CDR2 reads SVGEGT. Trimming took 7 bases from V and 4 from J, leaving 14 bases between them. This CDR3 is 15 amino acids long. CDR3 in DNA: TGTGCCAGCACCCATGGAGTAAGCGGGGCCAACGTCCTGACTTTC. This translates into CASTHGVSGANVLTF.

This clonotype has only a few counts. The chain carries TRBV6-2 or TRBV6-3 and TRBJ2-3, with D possibly being TRBD1 or TRBD2 (6 bases each). V was trimmed by 6 bases and J by 6 bases, leaving 16 bases between them. The CDR3 runs 14 residues. CDR1 and CDR2 from the germline V gene are MNHEY and SVGEGT. CDR3 in DNA: TGTGCCAGCAGAGGGGGGCTTTCTCAGGATACGCAGTATTTT. Residues: CASRGGLSQDTQYF.

This clonotype was recorded many times. The chain recombines TRBV7-9 with TRBJ2-3, with TRBD2 identical over 8 bases. The germline V gene has CDR1 SEHNR and CDR2 FQNEAQ (reference sequence). The trim removed 4 bases at V and 2 bases at J, leaving 5 bases unmatched. This CDR3 is 15 amino acids long. The DNA for the CDR3 is TGTGCCAGCAGCTCTACGGGGGGGCTCACAGATACGCAGTATTTT. This encodes CASSSTGGLTDTQYF.

This clonotype showed up many times. The chain couples TRBV6-2 or TRBV6-3 to TRBJ2-2; a weak D match, TRBD1 (6 bases). Trimming took off 6 bases at V and 6 bases at J, with 8 bases between the two ends. Germline lookup yields CDR1 MNHEY and CDR2 SVGEGT. The CDR3 covers 12 residues. In DNA form, the CDR3 reads TGTGCCAGCAGACAGGGTTCCGGGGAGCTGTTTTTT. Protein sequence: CASRQGSGELFF.

This clonotype was detected many times. The chain links TRBV6-4 to TRBJ2-2, with D tentatively TRBD1 (5 bases). The V gene's germline CDR1 is MRHNA and CDR2 SNTAGT. Trimming left V 0 bases short and J 3 bases short, with 5 bases between. The CDR3 is 14 residues long. The CDR3 sequence: CASSDSGDTGELFF. CDR3 nucleotides: TGTGCCAGCAGTGACTCAGGGGACACCGGGGAGCTGTTTTTT.

The rearrangement links TRBV7-2 to TRBJ2-5; D ambiguous. Trimming removed 1 base from V and 4 bases from J, with 7 bases in between. The CDR3 totals 13 residues. Germline lookup yields CDR1 SGHTA and CDR2 FQGNSA. CDR3 region: CASSLVQRETQYF. The CDR3 nucleotides are TGTGCCAGCAGCTTAGTGCAGCGAGAGACCCAGTACTTC. The variable domain in full, with the rest retrieved from reference TRBV7-2 and TRBJ2-5, is GAGVSQSPSNKVTEKGKDVELRCDPISGHTALYWYRQSLGQGLEFLIYFQGNSAPDKSGLPSDRFSAERTGGSVSTLTIQRTQQEDSAVYLCASSLVQRETQYFGPGTRLLVL.